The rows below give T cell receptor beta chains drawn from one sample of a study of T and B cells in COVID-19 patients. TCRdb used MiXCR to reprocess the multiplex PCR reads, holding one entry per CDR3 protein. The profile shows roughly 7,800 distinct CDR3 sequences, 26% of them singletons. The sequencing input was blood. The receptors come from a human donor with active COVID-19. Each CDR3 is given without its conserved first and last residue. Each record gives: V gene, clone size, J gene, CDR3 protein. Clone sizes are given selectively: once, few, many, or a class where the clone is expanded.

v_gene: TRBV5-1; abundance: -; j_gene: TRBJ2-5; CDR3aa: ASSPRRGQLDQY
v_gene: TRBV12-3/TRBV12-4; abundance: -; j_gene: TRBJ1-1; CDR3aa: ASSLKVNTEAF
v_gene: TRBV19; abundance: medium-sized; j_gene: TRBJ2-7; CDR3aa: ASSIGASYEQY
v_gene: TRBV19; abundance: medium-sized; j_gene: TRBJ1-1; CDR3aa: ASRIGQENTEAF
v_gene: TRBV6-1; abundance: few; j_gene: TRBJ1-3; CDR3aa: ASSSSGFSGNTIY
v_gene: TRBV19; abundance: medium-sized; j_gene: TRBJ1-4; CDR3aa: ASRAGWEKLF
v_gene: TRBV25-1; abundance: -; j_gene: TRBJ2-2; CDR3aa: ASPIQGADGELF
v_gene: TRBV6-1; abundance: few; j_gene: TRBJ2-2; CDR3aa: ASSEGGGAGELF
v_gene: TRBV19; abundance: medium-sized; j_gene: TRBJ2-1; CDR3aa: ASSGGAAYNEQF
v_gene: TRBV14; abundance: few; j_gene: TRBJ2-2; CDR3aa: ASSQIGQVNTGELF
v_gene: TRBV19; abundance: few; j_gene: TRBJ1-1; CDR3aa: ASSIFSGTEAF
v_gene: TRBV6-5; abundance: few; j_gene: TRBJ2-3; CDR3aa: ASSYVGGLALADTQY
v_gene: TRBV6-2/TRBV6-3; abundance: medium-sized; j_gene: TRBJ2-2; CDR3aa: ASSYSGTRRTGELF
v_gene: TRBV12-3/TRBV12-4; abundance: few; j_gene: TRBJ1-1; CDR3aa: ASSLKGEGSEAF
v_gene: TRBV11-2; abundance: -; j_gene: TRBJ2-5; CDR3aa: ASSLGAGPAGTQY
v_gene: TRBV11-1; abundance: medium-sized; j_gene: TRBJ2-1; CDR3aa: ASSLVTWAGEAHEQF
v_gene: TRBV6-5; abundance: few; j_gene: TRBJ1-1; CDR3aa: ASSYSIYHEAF
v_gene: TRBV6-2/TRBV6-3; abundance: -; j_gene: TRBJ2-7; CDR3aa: ASSYSIGQGSEQY
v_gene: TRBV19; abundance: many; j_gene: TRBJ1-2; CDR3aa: ASRLGTGSGYT
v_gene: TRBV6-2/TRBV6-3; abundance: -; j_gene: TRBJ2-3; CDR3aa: ASSYDEPGLEFTDTQY
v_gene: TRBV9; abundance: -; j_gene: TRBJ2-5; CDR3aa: ASSTPGTGAETQY
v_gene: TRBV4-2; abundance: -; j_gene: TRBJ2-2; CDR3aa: ASRPGQGANTGELF
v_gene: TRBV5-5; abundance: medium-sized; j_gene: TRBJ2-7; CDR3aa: ASSRPDRGGEQY
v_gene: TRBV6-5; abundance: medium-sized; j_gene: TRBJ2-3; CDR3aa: ASFRGFTDTQY
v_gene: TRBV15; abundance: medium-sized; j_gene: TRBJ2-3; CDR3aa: ATKWGAGTDTQY
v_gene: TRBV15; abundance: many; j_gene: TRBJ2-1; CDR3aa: ATSSSGTGNNEQF
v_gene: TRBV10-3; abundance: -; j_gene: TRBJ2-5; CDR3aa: AISAGRGKETQY
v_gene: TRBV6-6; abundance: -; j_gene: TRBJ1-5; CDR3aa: ASSYSNRGKQPQH
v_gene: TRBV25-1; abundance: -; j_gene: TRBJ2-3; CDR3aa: ASSPRTGIEEY
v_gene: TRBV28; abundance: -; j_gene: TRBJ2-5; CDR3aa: ASSRSGGVRAQY
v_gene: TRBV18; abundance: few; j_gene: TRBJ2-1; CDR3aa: ASSYVRGRGYFNEQF
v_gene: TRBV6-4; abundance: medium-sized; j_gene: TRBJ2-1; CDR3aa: ASSDSLGGNEQF
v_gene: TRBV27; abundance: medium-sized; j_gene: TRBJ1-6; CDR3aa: ASRFSRRQGYSPLH
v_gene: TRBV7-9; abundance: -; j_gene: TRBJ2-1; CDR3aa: ASSYYRGLYNEQF
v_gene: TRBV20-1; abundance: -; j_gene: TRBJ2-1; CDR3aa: SANLPQGREQF
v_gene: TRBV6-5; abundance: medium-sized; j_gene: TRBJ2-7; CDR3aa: ASGLYEQY
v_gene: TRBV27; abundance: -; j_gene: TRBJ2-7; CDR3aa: ASSLSPLAFEVSYEQY
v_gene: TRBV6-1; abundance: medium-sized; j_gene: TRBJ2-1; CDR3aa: ASRTLALAGSNEQF
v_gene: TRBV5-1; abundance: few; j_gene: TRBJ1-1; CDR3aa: ASSHLSDAEAF
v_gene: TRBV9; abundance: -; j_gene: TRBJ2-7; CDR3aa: ASSVTSDRLNYEQY
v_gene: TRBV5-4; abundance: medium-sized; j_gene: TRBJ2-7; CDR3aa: ASSLDSDAYEQY
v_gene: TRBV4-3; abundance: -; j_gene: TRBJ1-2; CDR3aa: ASSQVPQLAYGYT
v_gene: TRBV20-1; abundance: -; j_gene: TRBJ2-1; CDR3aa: SANLPQGGFRSYNEQF
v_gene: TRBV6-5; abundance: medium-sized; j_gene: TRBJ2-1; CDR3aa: ASSLTGRAYNEQF
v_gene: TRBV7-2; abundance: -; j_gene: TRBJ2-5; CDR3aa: ASSLTGRLEETQY
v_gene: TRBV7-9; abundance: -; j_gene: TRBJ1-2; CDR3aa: ASTKAFTPLLGYT
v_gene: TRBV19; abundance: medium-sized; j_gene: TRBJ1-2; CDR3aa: ASMQASGYT
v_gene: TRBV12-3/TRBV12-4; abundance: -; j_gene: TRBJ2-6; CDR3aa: ASSWSGANVLT
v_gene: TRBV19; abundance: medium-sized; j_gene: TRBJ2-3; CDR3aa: ASSTGTGHTDTQY
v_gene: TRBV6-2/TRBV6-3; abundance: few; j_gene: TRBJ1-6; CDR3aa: ASSYDKTGRVESPLH
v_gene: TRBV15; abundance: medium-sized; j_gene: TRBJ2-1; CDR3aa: ATSRDFSGYNEQF